This record looks at one T cell receptor beta chain sequence and its context. The antigen is not known. This CDR3 has 13 residues. Germline values: CDR1 MNHEY, CDR2 SVGAGI. V was cut by 6 bases and J by 4 bases, with 10 bases left in between. TCRdb's copy holds only in-frame clones and misses some; the assay was immunoSEQ multiplex PCR. The table records about 99,000 clones, roughly 85% of them present only once. This entry comes from a study of T cell responses to AZD1222 COVID-19 vaccine. Background on the study: Second-dose schedules of about 4 or about 12 weeks were combined.

The study's findings and limits: A rise in Spike-specific TCR breadth and depth followed two AZD1222 doses. No day 14 peak samples; only post-peak repertoires were characterized. Clonal diversity may have been underestimated, and the donors were mostly white British, with more females than males.

The sequence was obtained from an adult in good health. The material sequenced was peripheral blood, taken on day 0 of AZD1222 vaccination. The chain is built from TRBV6-5 and TRBJ1-5; D is unclear. CDR3 nucleotide sequence: TGTGCCAGCAGAGGACCCCGAAATCAGCCCCAGCATTTT. It yields the protein CASRGPRNQPQHF.